The 32 T cell receptor beta chains listed next were all sequenced from one sample in a study of blood T cell repertoires in COVID-19. Libraries were prepared by immunoSEQ multiplex PCR; TCRdb keeps only in-frame clonotypes and omits some of them. The data contain 80,000 to 100,000 clones, about four fifths of them seen just once; the ten biggest clones take up approximately 15%. The source material was peripheral blood. The receptor source for this set is a human donor in a cohort sampled during active COVID-19.

This clone appeared a few times. Other DNA sequences in the same sample also yield this CDR3. The chain couples TRBV7-9 to TRBJ2-7; D possibly corresponds to TRBD1 (6 bases). With 4 bases removed from V and 5 bases from J, the gap between germline ends came to 12 bases. CDR3 length: 13 amino acids. Germline V gene lookup returns CDR1 SEHNR and CDR2 FQNEAQ (reference sequence). The CDR3 region has the DNA TGTGCCAGCAGCTACGGGACATCCAACGAGCAGTACGTC. Translating it yields CASSYGTSNEQYV.

CDR3 DNA sequence: TGTGCCAGCAGCTCACCGGGACAGACCTACGAGCAGTACTTC. It specifies CASSSPGQTYEQYF. The chain links TRBV7-9 to TRBJ2-7; 7 bases are a match to TRBD1. In germline, CDR1 is SEHNR, CDR2 FQNEAQ (reference sequence). With 4 bases clipped from V and 2 bases from J, the junction kept 5 bases outside the gene matches. This CDR3 comprises 14 residues.

This chain connects TRBV3-1 (or the pseudogene TRBV3-2) to TRBJ2-6; 7 nucleotides match TRBD1. From germline, CDR1 is LGHDT and CDR2 YNNKEL (reference sequence). Trimming took 4 bases from V and 0 from J; bases not matched to a gene: 9. This CDR3 is 18 amino acids long. The DNA of the CDR3 is TGTGCCAGCAGCCGTAACCGGGACAGTGTCTCTGGGGCCAACGTCCTGACTTTC. It specifies CASSRNRDSVSGANVLTF.

This rearrangement joins TRBV7-6 to TRBJ1-1; tentative D call: TRBD1 (6 bases). The CDR3 has 12 amino acids. Germline V lookup: CDR1 SGHVS, CDR2 FNYEAQ. V was clipped by 5 bases and J by 3 bases, with 7 bases between them. The CDR3 DNA reads as TGTGCCAGCAGCCGACAGGACACTGAAGCTTTCTTT. It translates to CASSRQDTEAFF.

The chain couples TRBV5-6 to TRBJ1-5; a weak D match, TRBD1 (5 bases). Germline CDR1 and CDR2: SGHDT and YYEEEE. This CDR3 comprises 13 residues. Trimming pared 4 bases from V and 10 bases from J, leaving 15 bases between. The CDR3 loop is CASSAQGGYPQHF. In DNA, the CDR3 is TGTGCCAGCAGCGCGCAGGGTGGATATCCCCAGCATTTT.

The chain recombines TRBV5-6 with TRBJ2-7, with 9 bases lining up with TRBD1. The CDR3 extends over 19 amino acids. The junction had 15 bases not matched to a gene; V was cut back by 1 base and J by 1 base. Germline CDR1 and CDR2: SGHDT and YYEEEE. This chain's CDR3 is CASSLRRGQGPYGSYEQYF. For the CDR3, the DNA is TGTGCCAGCAGCTTGCGAAGGGGACAGGGCCCCTACGGGTCCTACGAGCAGTACTTC.

This clone appeared once. V usage is TRBV7-3 and J usage is TRBJ2-3; 8 nucleotides match TRBD2. The CDR3 runs to 18 residues. Losses at the gene ends were 4 bases for V and 0 bases for J; bases not matched to a gene: 12. The germline V gene encodes CDR1 SGHTA and CDR2 FQGTGA. CDR3 protein: CASSSLPIPGGSTDTQYF. The CDR3 DNA reads TGTGCCAGCAGCTCACTTCCAATCCCGGGAGGGAGCACAGATACGCAGTATTTT.

Only one count was recorded for this clone. The chain employs TRBV10-3 and TRBJ2-7, with 8 bases fitting TRBD2. After removal of 7 bases from V and 2 bases from J, the junction contained 4 bases not matched to a gene. Germline assignment: CDR1 ENHRY and CDR2 SYGVKD. The CDR3 runs to 13 residues. CDR3 coding DNA: TGTGCCATCACCCCGGGGGGGCCCTACGAGCAGTACTTC. This codes for CAITPGGPYEQYF.

V gene TRBV6-5 combines with J gene TRBJ1-1; the match to TRBD1 covers 7 bases. The CDR3 runs 14 residues. Germline V gives CDR1 MNHEY, CDR2 SVGAGI. V lost 6 bases and J lost 5; bases outside the gene matches: 9. The CDR3 nucleotides are TGTGCCAGCAGGCACCGACAGGGCTGGACTGAAGCTTTCTTT. As protein: CASRHRQGWTEAFF.

V gene TRBV27 combines with J gene TRBJ1-2; 9 bases map to TRBD1. This CDR3 comprises 14 residues. Per the germline V gene, CDR1 is MNHEY and CDR2 is SMNVEV (reference sequence). V lost 3 bases to trimming and J lost 8 bases; unmatched junction nucleotides: 7. CDR3 DNA: TGTGCCAGCAGTTTTGGGGGACAGGGACAAGGCTACACCTTC. Translated: CASSFGGQGQGYTF.

The chain has TRBV29-1 and TRBJ2-1; D gene ambiguous. The CDR3 has 9 residues. Germline CDR1 is SQVTM and CDR2 is ANQGSEA. Trimming left V 3 bases short and J 8 bases short, with 2 bases between. CDR3 coding DNA: TGCAGCGTTGACGATGAGCAGTTCTTC. Amino acid sequence: CSVDDEQFF.

This chain links TRBV7-6 with TRBJ2-1, with no clear D. V was shortened by 5 bases and J by 5 bases, with 7 bases between the two germline ends. Germline V gives CDR1 SGHVS, CDR2 FNYEAQ. The CDR3 runs 12 residues. The CDR3 nucleotides read TGTGCCAGCAGCACTTATGACAATGAGCAGTTCTTC. Its translation: CASSTYDNEQFF.

The rearrangement joins TRBV9 to TRBJ2-1; the match to TRBD1 covers 7 bases. Germline loops: CDR1 SGDLS, CDR2 YYNGEE. This CDR3 contains 14 residues. The ends lost 3 bases at V and 4 bases at J; junction bases unmatched: 4. The CDR3 protein is CASSGRDSYNEQFF. The CDR3 DNA reads as TGTGCCAGCAGCGGCCGGGACAGTTACAATGAGCAGTTCTTC.

The chain employs TRBV6-2 or TRBV6-3 and TRBJ2-3, with D perhaps matching TRBD2 (5 bases). Between the trimmed V and J ends, which lost 0 bases and 2 bases, there was a span of 12 bases. Germline lookup yields CDR1 MNHEY and CDR2 SVGEGT. The CDR3 length is 16 residues. For the CDR3, the DNA is TGTGCCAGCAGTTACTCGAAGGTGCGGGTCACAGATACGCAGTATTTT. Protein sequence: CASSYSKVRVTDTQYF.

The chain links TRBV2 to TRBJ2-7; 7 positions agree with TRBD2. Unmatched junction bases numbered 7, after V lost 6 bases and J lost 5 bases. This CDR3 has 13 amino acids. From germline, CDR1 is SNHLY and CDR2 FYNNEI. CDR3 region: CASSLTRGDEQYF. The CDR3, as DNA: TGTGCCAGCAGCCTGACACGGGGGGACGAGCAGTACTTC.

The rearrangement joins TRBV30 to TRBJ2-1; 8 bases align to TRBD2. This CDR3 has 13 residues. V shed 7 bases and J 3 bases; nucleotides not matched to a gene: 5. Germline loops: CDR1 GTSNPN, CDR2 SVGIG (reference sequence). In nucleotides, the CDR3 is TGTGCCTTTTTAGCGGGAAACTACAATGAGCAGTTCTTC. Translating gives CAFLAGNYNEQFF.

This clone occurred once. The chain couples TRBV30 to TRBJ1-2; 7 bases line up with TRBD1. With 7 bases clipped from V and 6 bases from J, the junction kept 8 bases outside the gene matches. The CDR3 is made up of 12 amino acids. CDR1 and CDR2 (germline): GTSNPN, SVGIG (reference sequence). The CDR3 reads CAYADRLNGYTF. Written as DNA, the CDR3 is TGTGCCTATGCGGACAGGCTTAATGGCTACACCTTC.

The gene calls are TRBV11-3 and TRBJ2-5, with 9 bases matching TRBD1. Losses at the gene ends were 5 bases for V and 3 bases for J; bases not matched to a gene: 7. This CDR3 region has 15 residues. Germline values: CDR1 SGHNT, CDR2 YENEEA. CDR3 nucleotides: TGTGCCAGCAGCACAGGGGGCAGGTGGGAAGAGACCCAGTACTTC. Protein product: CASSTGGRWEETQYF.

This sequence joins TRBV19 and TRBJ1-3; the D is unclear. The CDR3 has 19 residues. Trimming removed 3 bases from V and 4 bases from J, with 25 bases in between. Per germline, CDR1 LNHDA and CDR2 SQIVND (reference sequence). CDR3 protein: CASSIMQGRRERSGNTIYF. The CDR3 DNA is TGTGCCAGTAGTATTATGCAAGGACGGAGGGAGCGGTCCGGAAACACCATATATTTT.

The V call is TRBV7-2, the J call TRBJ1-2, with TRBD1 matching 7 bases. This CDR3 is built from 14 residues. Germline V gene sequence: CDR1 SGHTA, CDR2 FQGNSA. With 1 base clipped from V and 4 bases from J, the junction kept 3 bases outside the gene matches. In nucleotides, the CDR3 is TGTGCCAGCAGCTTAGATGACAGGGCCTATGGCTACACCTTC. This codes for CASSLDDRAYGYTF.

The chain couples TRBV7-9 to TRBJ1-3, with D perhaps matching TRBD1 (6 bases). CDR1 and CDR2 from the germline V gene are SEHNR and FQNEAQ (reference sequence). The CDR3 spans 16 residues. The V gene lost 5 bases and the J gene lost 0 bases, with 14 bases spanning the gap. The CDR3 DNA follows: TGTGCCAGCAGCCCCCCGGGACATTTCTCTGGAAACACCATATATTTT. It yields the protein CASSPPGHFSGNTIYF.

J is TRBJ1-5 and V is TRBV5-5; D not resolved. Germline lookup yields CDR1 SGHKS and CDR2 YYEKEE (reference sequence). Trimming removed 2 bases at V and 0 bases at J, with 9 bases between. This CDR3 has 15 residues. The CDR3 bases are TGTGCCAGCAGCTTCTCTTCTTATAGCAATCAGCCCCAGCATTTT. Residues: CASSFSSYSNQPQHF.

The chain has TRBV7-8 and TRBJ1-1; D remains ambiguous. Germline V lookup: CDR1 SGHVS, CDR2 FQNEAQ. V was pared by 0 bases and J by 3 bases, with 11 bases between. The CDR3 is 15 amino acids. The CDR3 DNA follows: TGTGCCAGCAGCTTAGCGCAGGTCGTTCACACTGAAGCTTTCTTT. This encodes CASSLAQVVHTEAFF. The whole variable domain, remainder taken from reference TRBV7-8 and TRBJ1-1, is GAGVSQSPRYKVAKRGQDVALRCDPISGHVSLFWYQQALGQGPEFLTYFQNEAQLDKSGLPSDRFFAERPEGSVSTLKIQRTQQEDSAVYLCASSLAQVVHTEAFFGQGTRLTVV.

This clone was observed a few times. The J gene is TRBJ2-3, the V gene TRBV10-1; TRBD2 agrees at 10 bases. V lost 3 bases to trimming and J lost 3 bases; unmatched junction nucleotides: 6. There are 16 residues in the CDR3. Germline CDR1 WNHNN, CDR2 SYGVQD (reference sequence). The CDR3: CASSEAGGKSTDTQYF. The CDR3 DNA sequence: TGCGCCAGCAGTGAAGCGGGAGGGAAGTCGACAGATACGCAGTATTTT.

This chain connects TRBV5-1 to TRBJ1-5, with TRBD1 matching 7 bases. The J segment lost 0 bases and the V segment lost 0 bases, leaving 6 bases of the junction unmatched. CDR3 length: 17 residues. CDR1 is SGHRS and CDR2 is YFSETQ in the germline V gene. CDR3 amino acids: CASSLVYGTDSNQPQHF. In DNA, the CDR3 is TGCGCCAGCAGCTTGGTCTACGGGACAGATAGCAATCAGCCCCAGCATTTT.

The rearrangement uses TRBV7-8 and TRBJ2-2; 8 positions match TRBD2. CDR3 length: 17 amino acids. V lost 5 bases, J lost 1 base, and 9 bases stayed unmatched. The germline gives CDR1 SGHVS, CDR2 FQNEAQ. The CDR3 loop reads CASSRALAVKNTGELFF. Written as DNA, the CDR3 is TGTGCCAGCAGCCGAGCACTAGCGGTAAAGAACACCGGGGAGCTGTTTTTT. Variable domain in full (rest from reference TRBV7-8 and TRBJ2-2): GAGVSQSPRYKVAKRGQDVALRCDPISGHVSLFWYQQALGQGPEFLTYFQNEAQLDKSGLPSDRFFAERPEGSVSTLKIQRTQQEDSAVYLCASSRALAVKNTGELFFGEGSRLTVL.

This clone was observed once. This chain links TRBV27 with TRBJ1-5, with TRBD1 matching 9 bases. The CDR3 is 20 amino acids. Germline V gives CDR1 MNHEY, CDR2 SMNVEV (reference sequence). The V gene end was trimmed by 2 bases and the J gene end by 5 bases; junction bases not matched to a gene: 19. The DNA of the CDR3 is TGTGCCAGCAGTTTAAGGTATTGGACTACCGGGACAGGGTTCCATCAGCCCCAGCATTTT. It yields the protein CASSLRYWTTGTGFHQPQHF.

V is TRBV7-3 and J is TRBJ2-1, with D unclear. Trimming removed 2 bases from V and 9 bases from J, with 5 bases in between. The germline V gene has CDR1 SGHTA and CDR2 FQGTGA. The CDR3 sequence is 11 residues long. The CDR3 nucleotides are TGTGCCAGCAGCTTATCCGGTGAGCAGTTCTTC. It codes for CASSLSGEQFF.

The rearrangement joins TRBV6-2 or TRBV6-3 to TRBJ2-7; 8 bases align to TRBD1. This CDR3 comprises 14 residues. With 4 bases clipped from V and 7 bases from J, the junction kept 9 bases outside the gene matches. Germline V lookup: CDR1 MNHEY, CDR2 SVGEGT. DNA of the CDR3: TGTGCCAGCAGTTCGGACAGGGAAGGAGGGGAGCAGTACTTC. Translated, it gives CASSSDREGGEQYF.

V and J are TRBV27 and TRBJ1-2, with 8 positions matching TRBD1. The trim removed 5 bases at V and 7 bases at J, leaving 12 bases unmatched. CDR3 size: 15 residues. Germline V gene data show CDR1 as MNHEY and CDR2 as SMNVEV (reference sequence). The CDR3 DNA sequence: TGTGCCAGCAGTCTTATCCCCCAGGGGGCGGGTGGCTACACCTTC. This translates into CASSLIPQGAGGYTF.

This chain joins TRBV25-1 and TRBJ1-1; TRBD1 might be the D (5 bases). The CDR3 contains 14 residues. The germline CDR1 and CDR2 sequences are MGHDK and SYGVNS. V dropped 5 bases and J dropped 4 bases, with 14 bases sitting between them. As DNA, the CDR3 is TGTGCCAGCAGTAGCCCAGGGTGGGCCACTGAAGCTTTCTTT. It is translated as CASSSPGWATEAFF.

J is TRBJ2-2 and V is TRBV6-5; the match to TRBD1 covers 8 bases. Germline V lookup: CDR1 MNHEY, CDR2 SVGAGI. The CDR3 spans 13 residues. The junction had 3 bases not matched to a gene; V was cut back by 4 bases and J by 8 bases. The CDR3 region is CASSSQGGGELFF. CDR3 bases: TGTGCCAGCAGTTCACAGGGGGGAGGGGAGCTGTTTTTT.